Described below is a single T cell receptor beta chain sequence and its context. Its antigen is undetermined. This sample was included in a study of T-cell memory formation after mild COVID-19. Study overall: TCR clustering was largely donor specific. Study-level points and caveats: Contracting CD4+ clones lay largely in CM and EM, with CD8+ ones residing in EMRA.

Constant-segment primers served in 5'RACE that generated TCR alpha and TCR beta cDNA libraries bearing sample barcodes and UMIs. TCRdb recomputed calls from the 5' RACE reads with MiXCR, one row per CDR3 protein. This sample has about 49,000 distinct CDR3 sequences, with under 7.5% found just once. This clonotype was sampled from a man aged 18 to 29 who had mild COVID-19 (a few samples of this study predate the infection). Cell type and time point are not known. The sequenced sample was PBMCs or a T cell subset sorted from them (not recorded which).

The CDR3 bases are TGCGCCAGCAGTCGGGACAGGACTAGCTCCTACGAGCAGTACTTC. Its protein product is CASSRDRTSSYEQYF. This chain uses TRBV5-1 with TRBJ2-7; weak D call: TRBD1 (8 bases). V was shortened by 5 bases and J by 0 bases, with 15 bases between the two germline ends. The CDR3 contains 15 residues. The V gene's germline CDR1 is SGHRS and CDR2 YFSETQ.